The clone carrying this TCR beta chain was recorded once. Its target is unknown. This specimen comes from a study of vaccination and CD4 T cells after COVID-19. Study-level background: The study collected post-vaccine samples a median around 66 days after dose two, with a range of 14 to 241. In culture, cells were exposed to overlapping spike peptides from SARS-CoV-2, HCoV-NL63, HCoV-OC43 and HCoV-229E.

The treatment denotes: roughly 10-day PBMC culture with coronavirus spike peptide pools or control peptides (ViraFEST assay). It was with about 9.5 IU/ml IL-2 and roughly 9 ug/ml peptide pools that 1.5 million to 2.5 million PBMCs per well were cultured. Scientists ran DNA taken from cultured CD4+ T cells through the Oncomine TCR Beta short-read assay for sequencing. Via MiXCR, TCRdb re-called the PCR reads, giving one row per CDR3 protein. The sample includes some 17,000 distinct CDR3 sequences, roughly half seen only once; the top ten take approximately 5%. Broader study findings: SARS-CoV-2-reactive clonotype medians increased from about 20 to 38, not significantly.

Germline V gene data show CDR1 as DFQATT and CDR2 as SNEGSKA (reference sequence). V was trimmed by 7 bases and J by 2 bases, leaving 14 bases between them. The CDR3 is 13 residues long. This TCR derives from a human donor who had recovered from COVID-19. The material sequenced was CD4+ T cells from blood, cultured in vitro, taken before SARS-CoV-2 vaccination. This sequence joins TRBV20-1 and TRBJ1-2, with D possibly matching TRBD1 (6 bases). The CDR3 reads CSGPGQRNYGYTF. As DNA, the CDR3 is TGCAGTGGCCCGGGACAAAGAAACTATGGCTACACCTTC.